The TCR beta chain under discussion was sequenced for a study of human T cells and chemical hapten exposure (dated by TCRdb to the early 2020s). A note on the overall study: Libraries were combined into a pool for sequencing, and differences in TCR yield between samples came mainly from small differences in library volumes within the pool. In alopecia patients, the study followed how the peripheral blood TCR repertoire changed in vivo over primary and secondary sensitization to diphenylcyclopropenone (DPC), a hapten. Results and caveats for the whole study, not just this receptor: Repeated subsampling changed both the strength of the expansion versus patch-test correlation and the threshold at which that correlation became significant. DPC sensitization did not change how many TCRs were above 1 in 1000 frequency, and no evidence was found of alterations in global repertoire structure.

Total RNA was isolated from unfractionated whole blood collected in Tempus Blood RNA tubes. Five or six healthy volunteers served as TCR sequencing controls and were bled at day 0, 2 weeks and 6 weeks. Compared with germline, V lacks 2 bases and J lacks 6 bases; bases without a gene match: 2. CDR1 and CDR2 were assigned from the germline V gene (reference sequence) as MNHEY and SMNVEV. Counted from cysteine to phenylalanine, this CDR3 has 14 amino acids. Here the CDR3 DNA is all that survives: 42 bases in frame from base 1. Points on this clonotype: Its recognized antigen is unknown. Base qualities are not recorded, but no much larger clone differs from it by a single base.

During library preparation, unique molecular identifiers were attached to individual cDNA molecules so that TCRs could be counted quantitatively and reproducibly. For every blood RNA sample, sequencing covered both the TCR alpha and TCR beta chains. The authors' analysis ran thus. The median number of TCRs per sample was 95,638, ranging from about 20,000 to 690,600. V, J and CDR3 annotation of the TCR reads was performed with the Decombinator software suite. For PS versus PT1 abundance plots, all samples were subsampled to the same number of TCRs (28,000). TCRs were defined as expanded if absent before sensitization and observed at least eight times at the 2-week time point. TCRdb reanalyzed the raw reads on its own, using fastp at Q25 for trimming and MiXCR for clone calling, and kept in-frame beta chains. When rows share a CDR3 protein, they turn into one entry using the most common DNA and genes. These V and J calls are TCRdb output, not the study's own analysis. The sample table shows about 120,000 distinct CDR3 sequences, and over 6.5% are seen once. The leading ten clones occupy roughly 1.5% of the sample.

This sequence uses TRBV27 and TRBJ2-1, with 9 central nucleotides matching TRBD1. This TCR came from a human donor in good health. Some clones in this sample may be carry-over from other donors' samples. Donor details come from another sample of the same person, matched by shared clones. The sequenced material came from whole blood. The DNA sequence follows: TGTGCCAGCAGTTTAAGGGACAGGGTCAATGAGCAGTTCTTC. This codes for CASSLRDRVNEQFF.